This T cell receptor (beta chain) is drawn from a study of T cell repertoires in aging, cancer and after chemotherapy. A mixed TRB-A/B primer pool amplified rearranged TRB by multiplex touch-down PCR. TCRdb fed the multiplex PCR reads into MiXCR, producing one record per CDR3 protein. In the table there are about 11,000 distinct CDR3 sequences, about 33% of which are singletons. The length of the CDR3 is 13 residues. Germline values: CDR1 GTSNPN, CDR2 SVGIG (reference sequence). TCR beta rearrangements were amplified from peripheral blood genomic DNA. As regards this clonotype: A read error is possible here, since a much larger clone lies one base away.

The chain recombines TRBV30 with TRBJ2-2, with D possibly TRBD1 on 5 matching bases. The receptor was derived from a human donor in good health. The donor label of this sample is uncertain. Sequencing input: blood. This chain's CDR3 is CTWSWAGIGELFF. CDR3 DNA: TGTACCTGGAGTTGGGCAGGGATCGGGGAGCTGTTTTTT.